One T cell receptor (beta chain) is described in this entry. This record belongs to a study of blood T cell repertoires in COVID-19. Study-level information: Both acute and convalescent COVID-19 samples were obtained from the United States, Italy and Spain. In each case, the material was cDNA or gDNA derived from T cells, B-cell-depleted T cells, or PBMCs.

Authors' analysis steps: Reference gene primer amplification in the assay estimated nucleated cell counts. The data were produced by immunoSEQ multiplex PCR, yet TCRdb's version contains in-frame clones alone and is incomplete. V and J calls and clone size are copied from that table; D and trimming were computed from the DNA. The sample yields tens of thousands of clones, 65% to 90% seen once. The CDR3 covers 18 residues. This receptor was obtained from a man between 60 and 75 years old with acute or convalescent COVID-19. The V call is TRBV21-1, the J call TRBJ1-2. TRBV21-1 is a recognized pseudogene. The sequencing input was peripheral blood. CDR3 DNA sequence: TGTGCCAGCAGCAATCCCCCCCGTCTAGAAGTTAGGCACTATGGCTACACCTTC. Translation gives CASSNPPRLEVRHYGYTF.